One sample yielded the 30 T cell receptor beta chains listed below, sequenced in a study of T cell changes during pregnancy in multiple sclerosis. This table comes from immunoSEQ multiplex PCR, and its TCRdb copy is limited to in-frame clones, with some not included. The repertoire holds about 53,000 clones, with about nine tenths as singletons. Here the sequenced sample was CD4+ T cells from peripheral blood mononuclear cells, taken in the third trimester of pregnancy. These receptors came from a female donor with multiple sclerosis, enrolled in a pregnancy study.

V and J are TRBV5-4 and TRBJ2-5; 11 nucleotides align to TRBD1. V dropped 4 bases and J dropped 1; count of bases not matched to a gene: 6. Per germline, CDR1 SGHNT and CDR2 YYREEE (reference sequence). This CDR3 region has 16 residues. In nucleotides, the CDR3 is TGTGCCAGCAGCCGAGGACAGGGGGCTCCCCAAGAGACCCAGTACTTC. Protein: CASSRGQGAPQETQYF.

The chain joins TRBV19 to TRBJ2-7; TRBD2 agrees at 8 bases. The CDR3 extends over 17 amino acids. Trimming took 4 bases from V and 0 from J; bases not matched to a gene: 11. Germline V gene data show CDR1 as LNHDA and CDR2 as SQIVND (reference sequence). The CDR3 sequence is CASSTGGGKGLSYEQYF. The CDR3 nucleotides are TGTGCCAGTAGTACCGGGGGGGGAAAAGGTCTCTCCTACGAGCAGTACTTC. Using reference TRBV19 and TRBJ2-7 for the parts outside the CDR3, the full variable domain is DGGITQSPKYLFRKEGQNVTLSCEQNLNHDAMYWYRQDPGQGLRLIYYSQIVNDFQKGDIAEGYSVSREKKESFPLTVTSAQKNPTAFYLCASSTGGGKGLSYEQYFGPGTRLTVT.

This rearrangement joins TRBV14 to TRBJ2-5, with 8 bases aligning to TRBD1. From germline, CDR1 is SGHDN and CDR2 FVKESK. The CDR3 loop spans 14 amino acids. The trim removed 6 bases at V and 5 bases at J, leaving 8 bases unmatched. CDR3 sequence reads: CASRPTGERETQYF. DNA of the CDR3: TGTGCCAGCAGGCCGACAGGGGAGAGGGAGACCCAGTACTTC.

This clone was recorded only once. V is TRBV2 and J is TRBJ2-5, with D possibly being TRBD1 (5 bases). V shed 10 bases and J shed 2 bases, with 14 bases lying between them. The CDR3 is 13 residues long. Germline V lookup: CDR1 SNHLY, CDR2 FYNNEI. For the CDR3, the DNA is TGTGCCAACTCCAGGGCTTTACAAGAGACCCAGTACTTC. Amino acids: CANSRALQETQYF.

This chain joins TRBV7-2 and TRBJ2-2, with 11 bases identical to TRBD1. This CDR3 has 18 residues. The trim removed 1 base at V and 4 bases at J, leaving 8 bases unmatched. CDR1 and CDR2 from the germline V gene are SGHTA and FQGNSA. CDR3 in DNA: TGTGCCAGCAGCTTAGACGGACAGGGGGCTATCGGCACCGGGGAGCTGTTTTTT. Its protein product is CASSLDGQGAIGTGELFF.

The genes are TRBV2 and TRBJ2-2; TRBD1 aligns across 8 bases. CDR1 and CDR2 (germline): SNHLY, FYNNEI. The CDR3 length is 16 residues. The V and J ends lost 4 bases and 5 bases, in that order; junction bases with no gene match: 9. In nucleotides, the CDR3 is TGTGCCAGCAGTGTCCGGGGGCAGGGGGCTACCGGGGAGCTGTTTTTT. Its protein is CASSVRGQGATGELFF. Drawing the rest from reference TRBV2 and TRBJ2-2, the complete variable domain is EPEVTQTPSHQVTQMGQEVILRCVPISNHLYFYWYRQILGQKVEFLVSFYNNEISEKSEIFDDQFSVERPDGSNFTLKIRSTKLEDSAMYFCASSVRGQGATGELFFGEGSRLTVL.

J is TRBJ2-1 and V is TRBV29-1; possible D gene TRBD2, 6 bases. Germline assignment: CDR1 SQVTM and CDR2 ANQGSEA. The CDR3 runs 13 residues. With 4 bases removed from V and 3 bases from J, the gap between germline ends came to 10 bases. In DNA, the CDR3 is TGCAGCGTTGCATCAGCGGGCTACAATGAGCAGTTCTTC. Protein: CSVASAGYNEQFF.

The V and J genes are TRBV2 and TRBJ2-2, with 7 bases fitting TRBD2. J gave up 5 bases and V 4 bases, and 7 bases lay outside the gene matches. Germline assignment: CDR1 SNHLY and CDR2 FYNNEI. The CDR3 covers 15 residues. CDR3 sequence: CASSGVGGGTGELFF. The DNA for the CDR3 is TGTGCCAGCAGTGGGGTGGGCGGGGGAACCGGGGAGCTGTTTTTT.

This chain uses TRBV5-8 with TRBJ2-1; D perhaps matches TRBD1 (6 bases). This CDR3 contains 14 residues. From germline, CDR1 is SGHTS and CDR2 YDEGEE. V shed 0 bases and J shed 9 bases, with 13 bases lying between them. CDR3 region: CASSLEVTGTEQFF. The CDR3 DNA sequence: TGTGCCAGCAGCTTGGAGGTGACAGGAACTGAGCAGTTCTTC. Complete variable domain (other parts from reference TRBV5-8 and TRBJ2-1): EAGVTQSPTHLIKTRGQQATLRCSPISGHTSVYWYQQALGLGLQFLLWYDEGEERNRGNFPPRFSGRQFPNYSSELNVNALELEDSALYLCASSLEVTGTEQFFGPGTRLTVL.

This clone was recorded only once. The V gene is TRBV6-6, the J gene TRBJ2-3, with 7 positions matching TRBD1. The CDR3 is made up of 15 amino acids. V was pared by 4 bases and J by 4 bases, with 8 bases of the junction left unmatched. Germline CDR1 is MNHNY and CDR2 is SVGAGI (reference sequence). The CDR3 bases are TGTGCCAGCAGTTCGAGGGGGCTTGGAGCAGATACGCAGTATTTT. Translation gives CASSSRGLGADTQYF.

The chain recombines TRBV5-1 with TRBJ2-1; 8 bases are shared with TRBD1. This CDR3 spans 16 amino acids. Germline-derived CDR1 and CDR2 are SGHRS and YFSETQ. J gave up 0 bases and V 7 bases, and 9 bases lay outside the gene matches. The CDR3 loop is CASGDRSLGSYNEQFF. Here the CDR3 DNA reads TGCGCCAGCGGGGACAGGTCCCTAGGCTCCTACAATGAGCAGTTCTTC. Based on the CDR3 plus reference TRBV5-1 and TRBJ2-1, the full variable domain is KAGVTQTPRYLIKTRGQQVTLSCSPISGHRSVSWYQQTPGQGLQFLFEYFSETQRNKGNFPGRFSGRQFSNSRSEMNVSTLELGDSALYLCASGDRSLGSYNEQFFGPGTRLTVL.

This chain connects TRBV10-3 to TRBJ1-2, with 8 positions matching TRBD1. CDR1 is ENHRY, CDR2 SYGVKD, per germline. Trimming took 1 base from V and 3 from J; bases not matched to a gene: 1. The CDR3 is made up of 14 amino acids. DNA of the CDR3: TGTGCCATCAGTGAGTGGGGACAGGACTATGGCTACACCTTC. Protein sequence: CAISEWGQDYGYTF.

This chain links TRBV5-1 with TRBJ2-3; 10 nucleotides match TRBD2. CDR1 and CDR2 (germline): SGHRS, YFSETQ. The trim removed 1 base at V and 6 bases at J, leaving 5 bases unmatched. The CDR3 loop spans 15 amino acids. CDR3 loop: CASSLSGGAEDTQYF. CDR3 sequence (DNA): TGCGCCAGCAGCTTGAGCGGGGGGGCAGAGGATACGCAGTATTTT.

The genes are TRBV28 and TRBJ1-3, with D unresolved. Trimming took 1 base from V and 0 from J, leaving 10 bases between them. Germline V lookup: CDR1 MDHEN, CDR2 SYDVKM. The CDR3 has 16 amino acids. As DNA, the CDR3 is TGTGCCAGCAGTTTATTTGCGGGGAGCTCTGGAAACACCATATATTTT. It codes for CASSLFAGSSGNTIYF.

The count of this clone is one. The V gene is TRBV6-5, the J gene TRBJ2-6, with D possibly being TRBD2 (6 bases). V was trimmed by 4 bases and J by 3 bases, leaving 10 bases between them. Germline V lookup: CDR1 MNHEY, CDR2 SVGAGI. The CDR3 is 15 amino acids. The CDR3 protein is CASSWGGGGANVLTF. The CDR3 DNA reads as TGTGCCAGCAGTTGGGGAGGAGGTGGGGCCAACGTCCTGACTTTC.

Written as DNA, the CDR3 is TGCGCCAGCAGCTTTTCGGGCGGGGGGGTATATGAGCAGTTCTTC. Protein sequence: CASSFSGGGVYEQFF. The V call is TRBV5-1, the J call TRBJ2-1; 9 bases are shared with TRBD2. From germline, CDR1 is SGHRS and CDR2 YFSETQ. This CDR3 has 15 amino acids. V gave up 2 bases and J gave up 8 bases; unmatched junction bases: 8.

The rearrangement links TRBV7-6 to TRBJ2-3; no clear D. The CDR3 is made up of 15 amino acids. Germline CDR1 SGHVS, CDR2 FNYEAQ. V was pared by 1 base and J by 3 bases, with 11 bases between. The chain's CDR3 is CASSLGRMRTDTQYF. In DNA, the CDR3 is TGTGCCAGCAGCTTAGGGCGGATGAGGACAGATACGCAGTATTTT.

The chain employs TRBV2 and TRBJ2-1; 12 bases map to TRBD1. Germline loops: CDR1 SNHLY, CDR2 FYNNEI. V trimming: 2 bases; J trimming: 8 bases; junction bases outside the gene matches: 13. This CDR3 contains 18 residues. CDR3 in amino acids: CASSELGRDRGLGDEQFF. The CDR3 bases are TGTGCCAGCAGTGAACTTGGCCGGGACAGGGGGCTGGGAGATGAGCAGTTCTTC.

This clone was observed a single time. The V gene is TRBV5-1, the J gene TRBJ2-5, with a tentative D call TRBD1 (6 bases). CDR1 is SGHRS and CDR2 is YFSETQ in the germline V gene. CDR3 size: 14 residues. V lost 4 bases and J lost 2, with 12 bases in between. The CDR3 nucleotides read TGCGCCAGCAGCAATGACAGGATACAAGAGACCCAGTACTTC. Amino acids: CASSNDRIQETQYF.

The chain uses TRBV10-3 and TRBJ1-5; TRBD1 might be the D (6 bases). Germline CDR1 ENHRY, CDR2 SYGVKD. Trimming took off 3 bases at V and 10 bases at J, with 16 bases between the two ends. The CDR3 runs to 14 residues. The CDR3 region has the DNA TGTGCCATCAGTGAAGGCAGGGGCAATCCCCCCCAGCATTTT. It specifies CAISEGRGNPPQHF.

The J gene is TRBJ2-2, the V gene TRBV2, with D perhaps matching TRBD2 (5 bases). CDR1 and CDR2 (germline): SNHLY, FYNNEI. V was shortened by 9 bases and J by 1 base, with 12 bases between the two germline ends. The CDR3 has 14 amino acids. The CDR3 here is CARTRTGNTGELFF. The CDR3, as DNA: TGTGCCAGGACCCGGACTGGGAACACCGGGGAGCTGTTTTTT.

The chain couples TRBV11-2 to TRBJ2-2; 9 bases fit TRBD2. This CDR3 region has 15 residues. In germline, CDR1 is SGHAT, CDR2 FQNNGV. V trimming: 5 bases; J trimming: 6 bases; junction bases outside the gene matches: 7. The CDR3 sequence: CASSARGGGSGELFF. The CDR3 DNA follows: TGTGCCAGCAGCGCGCGGGGGGGCGGATCCGGGGAGCTGTTTTTT.

This chain connects TRBV14 to TRBJ2-2, with D hard to call. The CDR3 is 14 residues long. The germline CDR1 and CDR2 sequences are SGHDN and FVKESK. Trimming removed 1 base from V and 4 bases from J, with 7 bases in between. The CDR3 spells CASSQVFSTGELFF. CDR3 nucleotide sequence: TGTGCCAGCAGCCAAGTCTTCAGCACCGGGGAGCTGTTTTTT.

The CDR3 sequence is CASSPRRSGSFLDNEQFF. In DNA, the CDR3 is TGTGCCAGCAGCCCACGCCGGTCGGGGAGTTTTCTGGACAATGAGCAGTTCTTC. The genes are TRBV7-2 and TRBJ2-1; D might be TRBD2 (5 bases). The CDR3 has 18 residues. The V gene's germline CDR1 is SGHTA and CDR2 FQGNSA. Trimming pared 5 bases from V and 5 bases from J, leaving 25 bases between.

In its sample, this clone is medium-sized (0.01 to 0.1%). The V and J genes are TRBV13 and TRBJ1-1; tentatively, D is TRBD1 (5 bases). V was cut by 5 bases and J by 1 base, with 20 bases left in between. This CDR3 spans 17 amino acids. Per germline, CDR1 PRHDT and CDR2 FYEKMQ (reference sequence). This CDR3 is CASSPTGGQASNTEAFF. The CDR3 coding sequence is TGTGCCAGCAGCCCCACAGGTGGTCAGGCGTCGAACACTGAAGCTTTCTTT.

This clone has just one count. This chain links TRBV7-2 with TRBJ1-3, with D possibly matching TRBD1 (6 bases). Germline-derived CDR1 and CDR2 are SGHTA and FQGNSA. V lost 5 bases and J lost 8, with 16 bases in between. This CDR3 is built from 14 residues. CDR3: CASSLGGGLDTIYF. Here the CDR3 DNA reads TGTGCCAGCAGCCTAGGGGGGGGATTGGACACCATATATTTT.

This chain links TRBV4-2 with TRBJ1-5; D remains unclear. Germline loops: CDR1 LGHNA, CDR2 YNFKEQ. With 8 bases removed from V and 0 bases from J, the gap between germline ends came to 11 bases. The CDR3 is 14 residues long. The CDR3 coding sequence is TGTGCCAGCTCCCTGGAGAATAGCAATCAGCCCCAGCATTTT. Translation: CASSLENSNQPQHF.

The J gene is TRBJ2-2, the V gene TRBV9; TRBD2 aligns across 8 bases. The CDR3 totals 16 residues. Germline V CDR1 and CDR2: SGDLS, YYNGEE. V shed 0 bases, J shed 7 bases, and the junction held 8 bases outside the gene matches. CDR3 loop: CASSVGGRAGDGELFF. DNA for the CDR3: TGTGCCAGCAGCGTAGGGGGTCGAGCGGGGGACGGGGAGCTGTTTTTT.

The chain uses TRBV29-1 and TRBJ2-2; D is possibly TRBD1 (7 bases). There are 13 residues in the CDR3. V was pared by 4 bases and J by 6 bases, with 12 bases between. Germline V gene data show CDR1 as SQVTM and CDR2 as ANQGSEA. The CDR3 DNA reads TGCAGCGTTGTTGGCAGGGGGGCCGGGGAGCTGTTTTTT. Translated, it gives CSVVGRGAGELFF.

The chain uses TRBV11-3 and TRBJ2-5; D uncertain. The CDR3 spans 13 residues. V was cut by 2 bases and J by 5 bases, with 9 bases left in between. Germline V CDR1 and CDR2: SGHNT, YENEEA. CDR3 residues: CASSLNYRETQYF. As DNA, the CDR3 is TGTGCCAGCAGCTTAAATTATCGGGAGACCCAGTACTTC.